This T cell receptor beta chain came from a study of blood T cell repertoires in COVID-19. Study-wide background: PBMCs, B-cell-depleted T cells, or T cells were the source of the cDNA or gDNA that made up the material.

Trimming removed 2 bases at V and 0 bases at J, with 13 bases between. The CDR3 is 16 residues long. Germline V lookup: CDR1 MNHEY, CDR2 SVGAGI. Per the original methods: Amplified reference gene primers provided the basis for estimating nucleated cell counts. The assay was immunoSEQ multiplex PCR, and TCRdb's table has in-frame clones only and misses some. V, J and clone size reflect that table, while D and trimming were determined from the DNA. Here the sample spans about 97,000 clones, almost 85% being singletons. The specimen was peripheral blood. The V and J genes are TRBV6-5 and TRBJ1-1; no reliable D call. The clonotype originates from a man aged 65-85 years with acute or convalescent COVID-19. CDR3 coding DNA: TGTGCCAGCAGTTACCGAGTGGACTCCTTGAACACTGAAGCTTTCTTT. It specifies CASSYRVDSLNTEAFF.